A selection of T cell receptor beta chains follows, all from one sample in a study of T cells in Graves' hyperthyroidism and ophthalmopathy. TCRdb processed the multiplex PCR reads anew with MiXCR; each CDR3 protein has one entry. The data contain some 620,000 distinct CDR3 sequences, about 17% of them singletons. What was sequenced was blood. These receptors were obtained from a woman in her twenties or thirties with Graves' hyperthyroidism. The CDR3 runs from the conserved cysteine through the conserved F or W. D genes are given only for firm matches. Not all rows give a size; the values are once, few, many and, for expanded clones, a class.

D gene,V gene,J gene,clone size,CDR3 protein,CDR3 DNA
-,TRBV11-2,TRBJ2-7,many,CASSLQGRAYEQYF,TGTGCCAGCAGCTTGCAGGGGCGGGCCTACGAGCAGTACTTC
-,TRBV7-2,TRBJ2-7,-,CASSSRAQPSGQYF,TGTGCCAGCAGCTCAAGAGCACAGCCGTCGGGGCAGTACTTC
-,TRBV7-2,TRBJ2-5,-,CASSFFTGQETQYF,TGTGCCAGCAGCTTTTTCACCGGCCAAGAGACCCAGTACTTC
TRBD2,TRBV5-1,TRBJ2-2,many,CASSQLAGVGTGELFF,TGCGCCAGCAGCCAACTAGCGGGAGTGGGGACCGGGGAGCTGTTTTTT
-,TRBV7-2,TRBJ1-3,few,CASSEHGGTGNTIYF,TGTGCCAGCAGCGAACATGGGGGAACCGGAAACACCATATATTTT
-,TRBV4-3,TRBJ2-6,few,CASSQVAHTGSGANVLTF,TGCGCCAGCAGCCAAGTCGCTCATACAGGGTCTGGGGCCAACGTCCTGACTTTC
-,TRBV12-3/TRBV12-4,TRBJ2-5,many,CASSLVVYRVETQYF,TGTGCCAGCAGTTTGGTGGTGTACAGGGTAGAGACCCAGTACTTC
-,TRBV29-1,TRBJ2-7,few,CSVWTDSYEQYF,TGCAGCGTCTGGACCGACTCCTACGAGCAGTACTTC
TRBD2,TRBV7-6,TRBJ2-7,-,CASSLRVAGGPYEQYF,TGTGCCAGCAGCTTAAGGGTAGCGGGAGGGCCCTACGAGCAGTACTTC
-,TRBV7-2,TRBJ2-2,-,CASSPSPNTGELFF,TGTGCCAGCAGCCCCTCACCGAACACCGGGGAGCTGTTTTTT
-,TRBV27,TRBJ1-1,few,CAAAHSGPEAFF,TGTGCCGCCGCGCACTCCGGGCCTGAAGCTTTCTTT
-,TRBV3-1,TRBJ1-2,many,CASSQDVKGLGYTF,TGTGCCAGCAGCCAAGATGTTAAGGGGCTCGGCTACACCTTC
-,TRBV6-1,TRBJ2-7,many,CASSVTRAYEQYF,TGTGCCAGCAGTGTAACGCGGGCCTACGAGCAGTACTTC
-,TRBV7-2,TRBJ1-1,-,CASSLAPGSAFF,TGTGCCAGCAGCTTAGCTCCGGGATCGGCTTTCTTT
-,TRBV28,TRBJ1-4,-,CASSSRQNNEKLFF,TGTGCCAGCAGTTCCCGACAGAATAATGAAAAACTGTTTTTT
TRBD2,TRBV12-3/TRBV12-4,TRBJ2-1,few,CASSSSPTSPNEQFF,TGTGCCAGCAGTTCCTCGCCGACTAGCCCTAATGAGCAGTTCTTC
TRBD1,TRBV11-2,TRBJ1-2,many,CASSWGQGEYYGYTF,TGTGCCAGCAGCTGGGGACAGGGGGAGTATTATGGCTACACCTTC
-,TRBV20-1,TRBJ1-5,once,CSVEATRGEEGNQPQHF,TGCAGTGTCGAGGCTACCCGGGGGGAAGAGGGCAATCAGCCCCAGCATTTT
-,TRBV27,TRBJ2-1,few,CASSFHLATGVLNEQFF,TGTGCCAGCAGCTTCCACTTAGCAACGGGAGTGTTGAATGAGCAGTTCTTC
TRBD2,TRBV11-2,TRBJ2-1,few,CASSLTSGFFPSSYNEQFF,TGTGCCAGCAGCTTAACTAGCGGGTTTTTTCCTAGCTCCTACAATGAGCAGTTCTTC
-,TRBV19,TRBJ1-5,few,CASSISLLPQHF,TGTGCCAGTAGTATCAGCCTTTTGCCCCAGCATTTT
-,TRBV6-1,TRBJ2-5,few,CASRRYGTRQETQYF,TGTGCCAGCAGAAGATACGGGACGAGACAAGAGACCCAGTACTTC
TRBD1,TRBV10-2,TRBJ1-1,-,CASTPDRANTEAFF,TGCGCCAGCACCCCGGACAGGGCGAACACTGAAGCTTTCTTT
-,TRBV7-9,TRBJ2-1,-,CASSSGGLRDINEQFF,TGTGCCAGCAGCTCCGGGGGGTTGCGGGACATCAATGAGCAGTTCTTC
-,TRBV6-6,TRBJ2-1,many,CASSYSGARISSYNEQFF,TGTGCCAGCAGTTACTCCGGGGCCCGCATTTCCTCCTACAATGAGCAGTTCTTC
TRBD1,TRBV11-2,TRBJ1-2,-,CASSFPPGQGNYGYTF,TGTGCCAGCAGCTTTCCCCCGGGACAGGGGAACTATGGCTACACCTTC
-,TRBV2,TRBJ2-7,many,CASSSEVGLIYEQYF,TGTGCCAGCAGTTCCGAGGTGGGACTGATTTACGAGCAGTACTTC
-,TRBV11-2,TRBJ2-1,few,CASSAGGPLYNEQFF,TGTGCCAGCAGCGCCGGGGGGCCCTTATACAATGAGCAGTTCTTC